The 9 T cell receptor beta chains reported below all come from one sample, sequenced in a study of vaccination and CD4 T cells after COVID-19. Treatment here: roughly ten-day PBMC culture with coronavirus spike peptide pools or control peptides (ViraFEST assay). These receptors are not linked to any known antigen. At the Johns Hopkins FTIC core, DNA taken from cultured CD4+ T cells was sequenced by way of the Oncomine TCR Beta short-read assay. TCRdb ran MiXCR on the PCR reads and lists one entry per CDR3 protein. The sample contains around 10,000 distinct CDR3 sequences, around three fifths of which appear only once. What was sequenced was CD4+ T cells from blood, cultured in vitro. The receptors stem from a human donor who had recovered from COVID-19.

The chain carries TRBV5-4 and TRBJ2-3; D unresolved. Germline V gene sequence: CDR1 SGHNT, CDR2 YYREEE (reference sequence). V dropped 4 bases and J dropped 5 bases, with 8 bases sitting between them. This CDR3 comprises 12 residues. Here the CDR3 DNA reads TGTGCCAGCAGCCGGCAACTAGATACGCAGTATTTT. This encodes CASSRQLDTQYF.

This chain connects TRBV11-2 to TRBJ1-2; 7 bases map to TRBD1. Germline loops: CDR1 SGHAT, CDR2 FQNNGV. The CDR3 loop spans 14 amino acids. V lost 5 bases, J lost 4 bases, and 7 bases stayed unmatched. The CDR3 DNA reads TGTGCCAGCAGCCCCCGGACAGGCCCCTATGGCTACACCTTC. This codes for CASSPRTGPYGYTF.

This clonotype has only one observation. The chain links TRBV12-3 or TRBV12-4 to TRBJ1-2; TRBD1 matches at 7 bases. Trimming took 6 bases from V and 5 from J; bases not matched to a gene: 6. CDR3 length: 13 residues. The CDR3 region has the DNA TGTGCCAGCAGCCCGGACAGGAAGTATGGCTACACCTTC. This sequence encodes CASSPDRKYGYTF.

This clonotype showed up just a few times. The rearrangement joins TRBV10-3 to TRBJ2-7, with 7 positions matching TRBD1. After removal of 8 bases from V and 4 bases from J, the junction contained 8 bases not matched to a gene. In germline, CDR1 is ENHRY, CDR2 SYGVKD. The CDR3 totals 13 residues. The CDR3 protein is CAIGWDSSYEQYF. In nucleotides, the CDR3 is TGTGCCATCGGGTGGGACAGTTCTTACGAGCAGTACTTC.

This clonotype was observed a few times. CDR3 amino acids: CSADPLGTIYF. The DNA for the CDR3 is TGCAGTGCCGACCCGTTGGGCACCATATATTTT. J is TRBJ1-3 and V is TRBV20-1; D ambiguous. The CDR3 extends over 11 amino acids. Germline V gene sequence: CDR1 DFQATT, CDR2 SNEGSKA (reference sequence). Trimming removed 6 bases from V and 9 bases from J, with 12 bases in between.

This clonotype was detected a few times. The chain joins TRBV25-1 to TRBJ2-2; perhaps D is TRBD1 or TRBD2 (5 bases each). The CDR3 consists of 14 residues. V shed 6 bases and J shed 2 bases, with 10 bases lying between them. CDR1 is MGHDK and CDR2 is SYGVNS in the germline V gene. CDR3 sequence (DNA): TGTGCCAGCAGGTCAGGGACCAACACCGGGGAGCTGTTTTTT. It encodes CASRSGTNTGELFF.

This clonotype was detected only a few times. The chain employs TRBV6-5 and TRBJ1-1; D gene uncertain. Trimming stripped 0 bases from V and 1 base from J, with 6 bases between. The CDR3 has 14 amino acids. Germline CDR1 reads MNHEY; CDR2 reads SVGAGI. The DNA for the CDR3 is TGTGCCAGCAGTTACTCCGGTCGGAACACTGAAGCTTTCTTT. Its translation: CASSYSGRNTEAFF.

The chain couples TRBV7-2 to TRBJ1-5; a weak D match, TRBD1 (5 bases). The germline CDR1 and CDR2 sequences are SGHTA and FQGNSA. Between the trimmed V and J ends, which lost 1 base and 3 bases, there was a span of 10 bases. The CDR3 loop spans 15 amino acids. The CDR3 loop reads CASSLDRTSNQPQHF. CDR3 DNA sequence: TGTGCCAGCAGCTTAGACAGGACCTCCAATCAGCCCCAGCATTTT.

V is TRBV7-2 and J is TRBJ1-6; no clear D gene. The CDR3 has 12 amino acids. Germline values: CDR1 SGHTA, CDR2 FQGNSA. V lost 7 bases, J lost 10 bases, and 11 bases lay in between. The CDR3 loop reads CASTASVSPLHF. CDR3 bases: TGTGCCAGCACCGCCTCCGTCTCACCCCTCCACTTT.